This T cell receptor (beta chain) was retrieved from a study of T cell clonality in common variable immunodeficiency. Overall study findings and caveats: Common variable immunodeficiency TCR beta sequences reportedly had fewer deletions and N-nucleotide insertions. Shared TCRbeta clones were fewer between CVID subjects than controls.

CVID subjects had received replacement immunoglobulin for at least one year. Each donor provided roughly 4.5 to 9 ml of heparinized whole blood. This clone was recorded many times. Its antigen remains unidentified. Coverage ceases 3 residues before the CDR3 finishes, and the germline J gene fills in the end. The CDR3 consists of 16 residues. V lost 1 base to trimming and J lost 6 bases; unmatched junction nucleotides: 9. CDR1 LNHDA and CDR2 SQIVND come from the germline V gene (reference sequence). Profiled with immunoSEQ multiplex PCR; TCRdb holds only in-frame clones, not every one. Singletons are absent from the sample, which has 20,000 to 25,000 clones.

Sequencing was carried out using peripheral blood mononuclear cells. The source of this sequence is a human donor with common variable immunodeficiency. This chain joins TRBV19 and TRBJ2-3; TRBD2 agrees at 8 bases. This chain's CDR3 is CASSIGGGGKADTQYF. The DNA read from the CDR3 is TGTGCCAGTAGTATAGGGGGCGGGGGGAAAGCGGATACG.